This passage covers 5 T cell receptor beta chains from one sample sequenced in a study of blood T cell repertoires in COVID-19 (TCRdb year 2020). The library was produced with the immunoSEQ multiplex PCR assay. TCRdb limited this immuneACCESS table to in-frame rearrangements with V and J called. A share of clones is missing; checked studies link under half to unresolved V genes, and the rest is unexplained. This sample holds under 300,000 clones; approximately 89% were observed only once. Of the sample, roughly 5% is held by the ten largest clones. Sequenced material: peripheral blood. The receptors originated from a woman between 40 and 55 years old who had recovered from COVID-19.

Only a few counts were recorded for this clone. The V call is TRBV10-2, the J call TRBJ2-7; 9 bases match TRBD1. J was trimmed by 5 bases and V by 0 bases; bases with no gene match: 11. The CDR3 is 17 residues long. CDR1 and CDR2 from the germline V gene are WSHSY and SAAADI. The CDR3 protein is CASSESISGTGYDEQYF. Here the CDR3 DNA reads TGCGCCAGCAGTGAGTCGATCTCCGGGACAGGGTACGACGAGCAGTACTTC.

V gene TRBV5-1 combines with J gene TRBJ1-6; a possible D gene is TRBD1 (5 bases). The V gene's germline CDR1 is SGHRS and CDR2 YFSETQ. The CDR3 has 15 amino acids. V was clipped by 6 bases and J by 7 bases, with 17 bases between them. The DNA of the CDR3 is TGCGCCAGCACCTCAGGGATCACAGCAAATTCACCCCTCCACTTT. Translation: CASTSGITANSPLHF. Looking up the rest from reference TRBV5-1 and TRBJ1-6 gives the full variable domain: KAGVTQTPRYLIKTRGQQVTLSCSPISGHRSVSWYQQTPGQGLQFLFEYFSETQRNKGNFPGRFSGRQFSNSRSEMNVSTLELGDSALYLCASTSGITANSPLHFGNGTRLTVT.

V and J are TRBV19 and TRBJ2-1; D perhaps matches TRBD2 (7 bases). Deletions cut 3 bases from V and 5 bases from J, with 11 bases between. Germline CDR1 LNHDA, CDR2 SQIVND (reference sequence). The CDR3 spans 14 residues. The CDR3 region is CASSIQGRDNEQFF. The CDR3 region has the DNA TGTGCCAGTAGTATTCAGGGGAGGGACAATGAGCAGTTCTTC.

The chain links TRBV5-6 to TRBJ2-5; TRBD1 aligns across 9 bases. The CDR3 runs to 16 residues. Germline lookup yields CDR1 SGHDT and CDR2 YYEEEE. The V gene end was trimmed by 4 bases and the J gene end by 5 bases; junction bases not matched to a gene: 12. For the CDR3, the DNA is TGTGCCAGCAGCCTGGGTTCCGGGACAGGGCTCGAGACCCAGTACTTC. Encoded protein: CASSLGSGTGLETQYF.

The rearrangement links TRBV23-1 to TRBJ1-1; D perhaps matches TRBD1 (6 bases). TRBV23-1 counts as an open reading frame of uncertain function. The V end was cut by 3 bases, the J end by 4 bases, with 15 bases between. The CDR3 has 15 residues. CDR3 protein: CASSQGARYGTEAFF. The CDR3 DNA reads as TGCGCCAGCAGTCAGGGGGCCCGGTACGGCACTGAAGCTTTCTTT.